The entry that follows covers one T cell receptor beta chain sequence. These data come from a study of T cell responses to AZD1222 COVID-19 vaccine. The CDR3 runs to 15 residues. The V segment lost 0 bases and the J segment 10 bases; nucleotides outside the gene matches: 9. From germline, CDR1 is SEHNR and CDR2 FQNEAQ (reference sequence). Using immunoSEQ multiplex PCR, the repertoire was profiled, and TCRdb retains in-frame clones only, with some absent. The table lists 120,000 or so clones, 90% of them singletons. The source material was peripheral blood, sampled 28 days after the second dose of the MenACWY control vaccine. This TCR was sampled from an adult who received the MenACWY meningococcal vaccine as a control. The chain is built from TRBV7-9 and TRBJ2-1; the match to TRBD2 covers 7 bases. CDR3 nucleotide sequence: TGTGCCAGCAGCTTAGCGGGAGGGGATCGTGGAGAGCAGTTCTTC. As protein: CASSLAGGDRGEQFF.